A single TCR beta chain is shown here with its context. In the source study's methods: It was from reference gene primer amplification that nucleated cell counts were estimated. Profiled with immunoSEQ multiplex PCR; TCRdb holds only in-frame clones, not every one. V and J calls and clone size are as listed in that table; D and trimming were resolved from the DNA. Among 120,000 to 150,000 clones, 85% to 90% were seen once, and the ten largest hold almost 8.5%. These data are taken from a study of blood T cell repertoires in COVID-19. Study-wide context: Acute-phase and convalescent COVID-19 samples originated in the United States, Italy and Spain. T cells, B-cell-depleted T cells, or PBMCs provided the cDNA or gDNA that served as material.

The CDR3 runs 14 residues. Germline CDR1 MNHNY, CDR2 SVGAGI (reference sequence). With V trimmed by 6 bases and J by 5 bases, 9 bases remained unmatched. The chain couples TRBV6-6 to TRBJ1-1, with 7 bases lining up with TRBD1. Sequencing input: peripheral blood. The sequence derives from a woman aged 55 to 70 with acute or convalescent COVID-19. CDR3 nucleotide sequence: TGTGCCAGCAGCCAGACAGGGCGACGGACTGAAGCTTTCTTT. It codes for CASSQTGRRTEAFF.